This T cell receptor (beta chain) was identified in a study of shared clonotypes between healthy human individuals. Study-wide context: Those who served as donors were a couple of women and a few men between the ages of 18 and 49. Plates per donor: three CD4 naive, three CD4 memory, two CD8 naive, one CD8 memory.

The CDR3 totals 15 residues. For sorted subsets, about 0.2 ug DNA per replicate equaled roughly 29,000 T cell genomes. The repertoire was sequenced with immunoSEQ multiplex PCR; TCRdb's copy has only in-frame clones and lacks some. This sample carries 550,000 to 700,000 clones, around four fifths of them seen once, and the ten largest clones take 1.5% to 2%. The sequenced sample consisted of memory CD4+ T cells sorted from blood. Subset given: CD45RA-negative fraction. This receptor was obtained from a woman aged 30 to 39 in good health. This chain joins TRBV12-1 and TRBJ1-4; the DNA was not compared with TRBD1, the D call given in the table. TRBV12-1 is a documented pseudogene. The CDR3 loop is CASSLVTGPNEKLFF. Here the CDR3 DNA reads TGTGCCAGCAGCCTCGTGACAGGGCCCAATGAAAAACTGTTTTTT.